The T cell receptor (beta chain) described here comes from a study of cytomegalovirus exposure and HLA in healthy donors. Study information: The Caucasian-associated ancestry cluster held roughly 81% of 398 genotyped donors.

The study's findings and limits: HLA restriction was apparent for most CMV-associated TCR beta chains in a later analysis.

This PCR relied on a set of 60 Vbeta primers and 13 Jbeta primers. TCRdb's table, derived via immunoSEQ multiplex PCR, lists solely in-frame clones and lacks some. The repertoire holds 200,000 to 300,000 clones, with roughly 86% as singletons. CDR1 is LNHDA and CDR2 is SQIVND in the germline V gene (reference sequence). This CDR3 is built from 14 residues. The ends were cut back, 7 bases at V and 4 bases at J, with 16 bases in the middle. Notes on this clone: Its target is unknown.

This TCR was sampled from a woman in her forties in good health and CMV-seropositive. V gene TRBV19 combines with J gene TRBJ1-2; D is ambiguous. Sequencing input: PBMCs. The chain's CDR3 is CASTDRGIGYGYTF. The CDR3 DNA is TGTGCCAGTACCGATCGGGGTATTGGCTATGGCTACACCTTC. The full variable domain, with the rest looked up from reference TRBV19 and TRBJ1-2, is DGGITQSPKYLFRKEGQNVTLSCEQNLNHDAMYWYRQDPGQGLRLIYYSQIVNDFQKGDIAEGYSVSREKKESFPLTVTSAQKNPTAFYLCASTDRGIGYGYTFGSGTRLTVV.